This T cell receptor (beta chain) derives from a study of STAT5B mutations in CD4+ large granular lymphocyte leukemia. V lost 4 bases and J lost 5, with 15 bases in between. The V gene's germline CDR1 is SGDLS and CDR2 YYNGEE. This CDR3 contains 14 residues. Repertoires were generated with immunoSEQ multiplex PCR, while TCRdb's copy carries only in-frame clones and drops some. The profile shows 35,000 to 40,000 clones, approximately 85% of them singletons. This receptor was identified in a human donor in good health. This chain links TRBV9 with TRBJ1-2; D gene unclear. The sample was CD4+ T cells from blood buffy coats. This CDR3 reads CASSLSGDEYGYTF. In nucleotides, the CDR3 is TGTGCCAGCAGCCTCTCTGGGGATGAATATGGCTACACCTTC.